This T cell receptor beta chain was recorded in a study of memory CD4+ T cells and cytomegalovirus serostatus (dated by TCRdb to about 2019). General notes on the study: The roughly 35 healthy Belgian adults in the cohort included 9 who were CMV seropositive and around 25 who were CMV seronegative. The study sequenced CD4+ memory TCRbeta repertoires of a Belgian cohort with known cytomegalovirus serostatus to replicate a published TCR-based CMV serostatus classifier. Study-level results and caveats: For predicting CMV serostatus, the median bootstrapped AUC was approximately 0.95 using the original framework and about 0.89 using a US-trained random forest. The results were read as suggesting that the CMV-associated TCR signature is, for the most part, present in the CD4+ memory repertoire. Among the roughly 160 previously reported CMV-associated TCRbeta sequences, some 67 showed up in the CD4+ memory repertoires, with each one found in between one and five individuals. Only CD4+CD45RO+ memory cells were sequenced, in contrast to the original study, in which naive and memory CD4+ and CD8+ populations were covered. The original-framework classifier achieved a median bootstrapped AUC of about 0.95 with a 95% CI of 0.76-1.00 on the Belgian cohort.

Single viable CD3+CD4+CD8-CD45RO+ cells were sorted as memory CD4+ T cells on a FACSAria II. CMV serostatus was determined with a Roche Elecsys assay detecting serum IgG against CMV pp150, pp28, p38 and p52. Once the samples were thawed, total CD4+ T cells were enriched through positive selection using CD4 magnetic microbeads. The samples came from a different study that was designed specifically to examine the CD4+ T cell memory repertoire. Peripheral blood mononuclear cells were isolated and cryopreserved following standard operating procedures; serum was stored at -80 °C. Staining used CD3-PerCP (BW264/56), CD4-APC (RPA-T4), CD45RO-PE (UCHT1) and CD8-Pacific Orange (3B5) antibodies, with Sytox blue excluding non-viable cells. On this clone: Its antigen remains undetermined. There are no base qualities to consult, and no much larger clone falls within one base.

The Quick-DNA Microprep Kit was used to extract genomic DNA from the sorted cells. TCRbeta DNA was amplified with the immunoSEQ hsTCRbeta kit following the manufacturer's protocol. An Illumina MiSeq instrument was used to sequence the TCRbeta libraries. As for the original processing: Once out-of-frame sequences had been removed, fewer than 2.5 million distinct TCRbeta sequences were left, which works out to an average of around 70,000 per individual. Two values were used to score each individual: the count of roughly 180 previously reported CMV-associated TCRbeta sequences and the total count of productive distinct TCRbeta sequences. A beta-binomial model was reimplemented in Python, and scikit-learn random forests with default parameters were trained on data from the US cohort. Classifier performance on the Belgian cohort was summarized as median AUC with percentile confidence intervals calculated over 10,000 bootstrap iterations. TCRdb obtained this table from immuneACCESS and retained in-frame rearrangements with V and J assigned. These tables miss some clones; where compared with another copy, unresolved V genes account for less than half of the shortfall, and the remainder is unexplained. That table is the source of V, J and clone size, and D and trimming were worked out from the DNA. This sample holds about 50,000 clones; 60% to 80% were observed only once. The ten largest make up approximately 0.61% of the sample.

The sequencing sample was made of memory CD4+ T cells from blood. This sequence originates from an adult in good health and CMV-seronegative.

The CDR3 amino acid sequence is: CASSLVGLGNSPLHF. The DNA reads TGTGCCAGCAGCTTAGTAGGTCTCGGAAATTCACCCCTCCACTTT. The receptor chain draws on TRBV7-6 and TRBJ1-6; there is no confident call for the D gene. The CDR1 and CDR2 encoded by the germline V gene are SGHVS and FNYEAQ. The germline ends are 11 bases apart after V is trimmed by 1 base and J by 7 bases. Reading from cysteine to phenylalanine, the CDR3 counts 15 amino acids. Only CDR3 DNA remains: 45 bases, in frame from the first base.